These 3 T cell receptor beta chains share one sample of origin, sequenced in a study of blood T cell repertoires in COVID-19. Sequenced by immunoSEQ multiplex PCR; TCRdb stores in-frame clones only, minus some. The sample has about 250,000 clones, about 91% seen once. The specimen was peripheral blood. All receptors derive from a woman aged 25-40 years with COVID-19, enrolled during active disease.

The chain employs TRBV29-1 and TRBJ2-2; TRBD1 aligns across 9 bases. Per the germline V gene, CDR1 is SQVTM and CDR2 is ANQGSEA. V was clipped by 7 bases and J by 2 bases; unmatched bases: 5. The CDR3 is 14 amino acids. The CDR3: CSGRQGENTGELFF. In nucleotides, the CDR3 is TGCAGCGGCCGACAGGGGGAAAACACCGGGGAGCTGTTTTTT.

This clone has just one count. The genes are TRBV4-3 and TRBJ2-3; TRBD2 matches at 7 bases. The trim removed 0 bases at V and 2 bases at J, leaving 5 bases unmatched. Looked up from germline, CDR1 is LGHNA and CDR2 is YSLEER. The length of the CDR3 is 16 residues. The CDR3 loop is CASSQEGGGNTDTQYF. The CDR3 DNA reads TGCGCCAGCAGCCAAGAGGGGGGAGGGAACACAGATACGCAGTATTTT.

V and J are TRBV25-1 and TRBJ2-2, with 10 bases identical to TRBD2. Trimming at V came to 4 bases and at J to 5 bases, leaving 4 bases not matched to a gene. The length of the CDR3 is 15 residues. CDR1 is MGHDK and CDR2 is SYGVNS in the germline V gene. CDR3 in amino acids: CASSVPAGGTGELFF. The DNA of the CDR3 is TGTGCCAGCAGTGTTCCAGCGGGAGGGACCGGGGAGCTGTTTTTT.